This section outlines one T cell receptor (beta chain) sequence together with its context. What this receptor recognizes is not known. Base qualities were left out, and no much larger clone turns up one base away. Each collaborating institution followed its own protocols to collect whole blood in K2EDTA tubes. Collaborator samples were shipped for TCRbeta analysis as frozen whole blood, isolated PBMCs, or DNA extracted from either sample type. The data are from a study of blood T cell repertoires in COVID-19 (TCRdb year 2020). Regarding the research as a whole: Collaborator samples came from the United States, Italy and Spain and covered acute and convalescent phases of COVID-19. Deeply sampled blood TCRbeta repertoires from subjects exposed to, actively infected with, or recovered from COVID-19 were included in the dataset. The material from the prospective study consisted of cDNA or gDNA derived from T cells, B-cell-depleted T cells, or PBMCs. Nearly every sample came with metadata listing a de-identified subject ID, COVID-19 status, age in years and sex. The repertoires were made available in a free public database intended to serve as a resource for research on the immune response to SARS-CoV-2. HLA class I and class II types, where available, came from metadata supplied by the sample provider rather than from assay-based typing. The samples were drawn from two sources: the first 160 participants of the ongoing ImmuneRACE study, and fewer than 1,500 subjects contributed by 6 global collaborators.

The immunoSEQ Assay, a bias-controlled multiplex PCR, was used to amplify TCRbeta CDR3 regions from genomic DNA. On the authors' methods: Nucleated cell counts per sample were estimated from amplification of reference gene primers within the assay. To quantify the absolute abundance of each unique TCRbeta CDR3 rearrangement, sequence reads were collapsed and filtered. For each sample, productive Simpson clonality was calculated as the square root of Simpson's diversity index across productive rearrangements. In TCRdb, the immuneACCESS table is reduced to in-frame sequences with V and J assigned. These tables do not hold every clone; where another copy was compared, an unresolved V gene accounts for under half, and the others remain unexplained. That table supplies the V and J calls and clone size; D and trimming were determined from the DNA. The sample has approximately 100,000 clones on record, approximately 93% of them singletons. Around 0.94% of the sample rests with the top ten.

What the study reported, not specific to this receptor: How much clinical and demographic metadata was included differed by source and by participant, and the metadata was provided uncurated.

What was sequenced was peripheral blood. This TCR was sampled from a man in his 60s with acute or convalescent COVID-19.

The nucleotides are TGCAGCGCTCTATACCTCCCGACTAGCGATATCGGGGAGCTGTTTTTT. It encodes CSALYLPTSDIGELFF. The receptor chain draws on TRBV29-1 and TRBJ2-2; 8 middle bases align to TRBD2. The V end gives up 7 bases and the J end 7 bases, leaving 17 bases in the junction not matched to a gene. The CDR3 measures 16 amino acids from cysteine to phenylalanine. Here the CDR3 DNA is all that survives: 48 bases in frame from base 1. CDR1 and CDR2, looked up from the germline V gene, are SQVTM and ANQGSEA.